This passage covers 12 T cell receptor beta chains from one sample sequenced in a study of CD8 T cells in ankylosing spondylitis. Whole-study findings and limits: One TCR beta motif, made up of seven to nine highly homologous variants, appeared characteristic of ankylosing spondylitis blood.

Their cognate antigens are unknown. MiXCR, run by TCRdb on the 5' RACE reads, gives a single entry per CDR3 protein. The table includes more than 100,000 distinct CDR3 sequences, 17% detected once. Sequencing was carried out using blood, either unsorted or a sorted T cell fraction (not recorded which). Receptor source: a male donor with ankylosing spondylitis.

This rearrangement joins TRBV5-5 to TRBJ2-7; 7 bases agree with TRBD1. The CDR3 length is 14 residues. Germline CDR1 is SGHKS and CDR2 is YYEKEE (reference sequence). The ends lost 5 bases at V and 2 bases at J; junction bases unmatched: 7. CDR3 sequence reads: CASRATGPPYEQYF. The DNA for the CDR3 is TGTGCCAGCAGGGCGACAGGGCCCCCCTACGAGCAGTACTTC.

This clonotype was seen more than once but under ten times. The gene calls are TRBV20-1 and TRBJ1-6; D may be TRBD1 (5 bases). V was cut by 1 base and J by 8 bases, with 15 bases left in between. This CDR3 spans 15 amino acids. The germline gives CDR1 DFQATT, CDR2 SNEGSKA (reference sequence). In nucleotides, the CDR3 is TGCAGTGCTAGAGTGTATGGGGGTGGAGATTCACCCCTCCACTTT. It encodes CSARVYGGGDSPLHF.

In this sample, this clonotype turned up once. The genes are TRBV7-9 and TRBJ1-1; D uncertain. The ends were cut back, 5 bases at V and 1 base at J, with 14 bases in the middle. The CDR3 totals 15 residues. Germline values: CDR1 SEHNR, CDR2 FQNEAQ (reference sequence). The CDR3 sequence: CASSLVKDRNTEAFF. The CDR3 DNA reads TGTGCCAGCAGCCTCGTGAAGGACCGGAACACTGAAGCTTTCTTT.

DNA for the CDR3: TGTGCCAGCAGTGGAGGGGCCCTCGAGCAGTACTTC. It codes for CASSGGALEQYF. V gene TRBV12-3 or TRBV12-4 combines with J gene TRBJ2-7; D possibly corresponds to TRBD2 (6 bases). The CDR3 runs to 12 residues. Deletions cut 5 bases from V and 6 bases from J, with 11 bases between.

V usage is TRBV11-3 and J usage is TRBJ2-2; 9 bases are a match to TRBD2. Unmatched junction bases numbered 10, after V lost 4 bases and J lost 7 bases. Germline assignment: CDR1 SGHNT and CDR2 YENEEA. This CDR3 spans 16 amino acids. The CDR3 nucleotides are TGTGCCAGCAGCTCCTGGACTAGCGAACAAGGCGGGGAGCTGTTTTTT. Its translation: CASSSWTSEQGGELFF.

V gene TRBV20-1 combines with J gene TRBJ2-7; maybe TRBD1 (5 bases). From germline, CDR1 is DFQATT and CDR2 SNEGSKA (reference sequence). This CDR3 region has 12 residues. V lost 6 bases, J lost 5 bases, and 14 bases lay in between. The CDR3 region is CSADVQGHEQYF. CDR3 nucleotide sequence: TGCAGTGCAGACGTGCAGGGCCACGAGCAGTACTTC.

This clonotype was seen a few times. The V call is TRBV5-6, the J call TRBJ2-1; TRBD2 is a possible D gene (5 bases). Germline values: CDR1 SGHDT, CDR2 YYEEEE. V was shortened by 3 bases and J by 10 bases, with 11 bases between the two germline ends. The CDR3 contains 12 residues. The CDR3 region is CASSSISGEQFF. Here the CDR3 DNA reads TGTGCCAGCAGCTCGATAAGCGGCGAGCAGTTCTTC.

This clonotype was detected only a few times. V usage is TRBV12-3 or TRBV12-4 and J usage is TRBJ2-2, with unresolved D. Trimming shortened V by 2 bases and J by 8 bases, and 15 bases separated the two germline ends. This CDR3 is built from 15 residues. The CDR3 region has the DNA TGTGCCAGCAGTTTATTGCCGGGCGCTAGGGGGGAGCTGTTTTTT. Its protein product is CASSLLPGARGELFF.

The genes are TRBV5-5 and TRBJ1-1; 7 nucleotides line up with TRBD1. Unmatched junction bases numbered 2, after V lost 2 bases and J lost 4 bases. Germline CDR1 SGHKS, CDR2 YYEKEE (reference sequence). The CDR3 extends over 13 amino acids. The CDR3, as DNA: TGTGCCAGCAGCTTTCCAGGGGGCACTGAAGCTTTCTTT. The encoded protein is CASSFPGGTEAFF.

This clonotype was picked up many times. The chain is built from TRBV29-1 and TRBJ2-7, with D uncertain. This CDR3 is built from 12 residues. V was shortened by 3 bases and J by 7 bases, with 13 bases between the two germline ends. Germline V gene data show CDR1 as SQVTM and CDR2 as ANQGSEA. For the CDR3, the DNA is TGCAGCGTTGATAACCTTTTGGGGGAGCAGTACTTC. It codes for CSVDNLLGEQYF.

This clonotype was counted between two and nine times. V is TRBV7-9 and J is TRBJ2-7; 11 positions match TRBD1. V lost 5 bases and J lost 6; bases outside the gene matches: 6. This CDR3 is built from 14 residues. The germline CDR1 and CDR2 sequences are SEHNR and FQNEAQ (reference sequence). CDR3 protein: CASSGDRGMGEQYF. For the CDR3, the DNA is TGTGCCAGCAGCGGGGACAGGGGGATGGGCGAGCAGTACTTC.

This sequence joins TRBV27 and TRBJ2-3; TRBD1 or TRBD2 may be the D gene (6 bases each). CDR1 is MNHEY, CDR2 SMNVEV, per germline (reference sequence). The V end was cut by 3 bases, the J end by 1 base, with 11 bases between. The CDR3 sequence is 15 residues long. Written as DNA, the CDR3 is TGTGCCAGCAGTTTGGGGGGCGGAGGCACAGATACGCAGTATTTT. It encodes CASSLGGGGTDTQYF.